What follows are 3 T cell receptor beta chains derived from one specimen sequenced in a study of blood T cells in healthy people across ages. Primers used in a second PCR of roughly 7 to 12 cycles were a sample-barcoded 5' primer and a J-beta primer mix. A single record per CDR3 protein comes from TCRdb applying MiXCR to the 5' RACE reads. Of hundreds of thousands of distinct CDR3 sequences listed, 25% to 30% are singletons. These same records also appear under a second study, on T cells of mothers and their children.

Sequenced input: blood. These receptors were taken from a boy aged 5-17 years in good health.

The V call is TRBV29-1, the J call TRBJ2-3; TRBD1 agrees at 10 bases. There are 15 residues in the CDR3. Trimming cost V 7 bases and J 0 bases; bases outside gene matches: 7. The germline gives CDR1 SQVTM, CDR2 ANQGSEA. CDR3 protein: CSGVTGGSSTDTQYF. DNA of the CDR3: TGCAGCGGCGTGACAGGGGGCTCGAGCACAGATACGCAGTATTTT.

This clonotype appeared a few times. One end of the junction does not line up with germline, which may come from a read error. The rearrangement uses TRBV6-1 and TRBJ2-7; D not resolved. Looked up from germline, CDR1 is MNHNS and CDR2 is SASEGT. CDR3 length: 15 residues. CDR3 sequence: CAGSEWDAASYEQYF. The CDR3 nucleotides read TGTGCCGGCAGTGAATGGGATGCCGCCTCCTACGAGCAGTACTTC.

This clonotype was seen ten or more times. The gene calls are TRBV4-2 and TRBJ2-1, with 7 positions matching TRBD2. The CDR3 loop spans 14 amino acids. The V and J ends lost 1 base and 4 bases, in that order; junction bases with no gene match: 1. Germline CDR1 is LGHNA and CDR2 is YNFKEQ. CDR3 DNA sequence: TGTGCCAGCAGCCAAGGGGGGGGGTACAATGAGCAGTTCTTC. As protein: CASSQGGGYNEQFF.